Listed below are T cell receptor beta chains from one sample, sequenced in a study of vaccination effects on CD4 cells after COVID-19. Sequenced by immunoSEQ multiplex PCR; TCRdb stores in-frame clones only, minus some. This sample has tens of thousands of clones; around 79% occur once, and the top ten carry roughly 2.2%. These TCRs' antigens remain unknown. The sample was CD4+ T cells from PBMCs cultured without peptide, taken after COVID-19 vaccination. The receptors come from a human donor who received a COVID-19 vaccine. The CDR3 runs from the conserved cysteine through the conserved F or W. D genes are given only for firm matches. Clone size appears in some rows only: once, few, many, or a class for an expanded clone.

j_call v_call clone_size d_call cdr3_nt cdr3_aa
TRBJ2-3 TRBV11-3 - - TGTGCCAGCAGCTTAGGTGGGGGCGCGGGCACAGATACGCAGTATTTT CASSLGGGAGTDTQYF
TRBJ2-1 TRBV7-3 - - TGTGCCAGCAGCTCTGATGCGGGACGGCAGTACAATGAGCAGTTCTTC CASSSDAGRQYNEQFF
TRBJ2-1 TRBV7-8 - TRBD1 TGTGCCAGCAGCCCTCCGACTTCGACAGGGGGGGGTGAGCAGTTCTTC CASSPPTSTGGGEQFF
TRBJ2-1 TRBV19 - - TGTGCCAGTAGTAGAACTTCGTACAATGAGCAGTTCTTC CASSRTSYNEQFF
TRBJ1-5 TRBV30 - - TGTGCCTGGAGTACCCCATTACTTACAAAAAATCAGCCCCAGCATTTT CAWSTPLLTKNQPQHF
TRBJ1-5 TRBV30 - - TGTGCCTGGAGTGAACAGGGTAACCAGCCCCAGCATTTT CAWSEQGNQPQHF
TRBJ1-4 TRBV18 - - TGTGCCAGCTCACCACAGGGTCCTAATGAAAAACTGTTTTTT CASSPQGPNEKLFF
TRBJ1-1 TRBV5-1 once - TGCGCCAGCAGCCCGGCAGTGCGCACTGAAGCTTTCTTT CASSPAVRTEAFF
TRBJ1-4 TRBV19 - - TGTGCCAGTAGTGGACAGGAAAAACTGTTTTTT CASSGQEKLFF
TRBJ1-2 TRBV6-5 - - TGTGCCAGCAGCAGGACAGTTCTAGATGGCTACACCTTC CASSRTVLDGYTF
TRBJ1-3 TRBV7-6 - - TGTGCCAGCAGCTTAGCGATCCCGGCCTCTGGAAACACCATATATTTT CASSLAIPASGNTIYF
TRBJ1-5 TRBV24-1 - - TGTGCCACCAGTGCTGGGGGATGGGGCAATCAGCCCCAGCATTTT CATSAGGWGNQPQHF
TRBJ2-1 TRBV19 few - TGTGCCAGTAGTCGCACTCTGGCGGGCCATCGGGATGAGCAGTTCTTC CASSRTLAGHRDEQFF
TRBJ2-1 TRBV20-1 - - TGCAGTGCTAGTTCTGGCGGCTCCTACAATGAGCAGTTCTTC CSASSGGSYNEQFF
TRBJ1-6 TRBV6-5 - - TGTGCCAGTTCGACGGGGCTTGATTCACCCCTCCACTTT CASSTGLDSPLHF
TRBJ1-1 TRBV7-2 - - TGTGCCAGCAGCTTAGTCCAGAGCACTGAAGCTTTCTTT CASSLVQSTEAFF
TRBJ2-1 TRBV4-1 - TRBD2 TGCGCCAGCAGCCAACCCGAAGGAGCGGGGGGGCAGGTTGAGCAGTTCTTC CASSQPEGAGGQVEQFF
TRBJ1-1 TRBV5-1 few - TGCGCCAGCAGCTATGGACAGATGAACACTGAAGCTTTCTTT CASSYGQMNTEAFF
TRBJ2-5 TRBV5-6 - - TGTGCCAGCAGCTTGACAGGGTTGTTCCAAGAGACCCAGTACTTC CASSLTGLFQETQYF
TRBJ2-5 TRBV5-4 - - TGTGCCAGCAGCTTGTTATCTCGGGGCCAAGAGACCCAGTACTTC CASSLLSRGQETQYF
TRBJ2-6 TRBV6-5 few - TGTGCCAGCAGTCGGACGGGTGCGGGGGCCAACGTCCTGACTTTC CASSRTGAGANVLTF
TRBJ1-5 TRBV5-1 - - TGCGCCAGCAGCCCGGGAGGTTCTCAGCCCCAGCATTTT CASSPGGSQPQHF
TRBJ1-2 TRBV12-3/TRBV12-4 - - TGTGCCAGCAGTCCCGGGAGGGGCTATGGCTACACCTTC CASSPGRGYGYTF
TRBJ2-6 TRBV3-1/TRBV3-2 - - TGTGCCAGCAGCCAAGCGGCGGCTGGGGCCAACGTCCTGACTTTC CASSQAAAGANVLTF
TRBJ2-2 TRBV15 - TRBD1 TGTGCCACCAGCAGAGAGTCGGGGACAGGGTTTGCCGGGGAGCTGTTTTTT CATSRESGTGFAGELFF
TRBJ1-1 TRBV5-1 - - TGCGCCAGCAGCTTAGGCACCTTAAACACTGAAGCTTTCTTT CASSLGTLNTEAFF
TRBJ2-3 TRBV27 - - TGTGCCAGCGGGGGTACTTTCACAACAGATACGCAGTATTTT CASGGTFTTDTQYF
TRBJ1-1 TRBV19 once TRBD1 TGTGCCAGTAGTACGACCCTGACAGGGCTGATGAACACTGAAGCTTTCTTT CASSTTLTGLMNTEAFF
TRBJ1-6 TRBV5-1 - - TGCGCCAGCAGCTTGGCCCCAGGGGATAATTCACCCCTCCACTTT CASSLAPGDNSPLHF
TRBJ2-2 TRBV4-3 - TRBD1 TGCGCCAGCAGCCGCCCAGTCCGGGACAGGGCCACCGGGGAGCTGTTTTTT CASSRPVRDRATGELFF
TRBJ2-3 TRBV20-1 - - TGCAGTGCTAGTCGGAGGGACAGCAGCACAGATACGCAGTATTTT CSASRRDSSTDTQYF
TRBJ2-5 TRBV3-1/TRBV3-2 - TRBD2 TGTGCCAGCAGCCAGGGGGGGGGAGGGAATGGAGAGACCCAGTACTTC CASSQGGGGNGETQYF
TRBJ1-2 TRBV20-1 - - TGCAGTGCTTTGGCTTATGGCTACACCTTC CSALAYGYTF
TRBJ1-6 TRBV5-8 - - TGTGCCAGCAGCCTCGGGAGGAATTCACCCCTCCACTTT CASSLGRNSPLHF
TRBJ1-3 TRBV6-6 - - TGTGCCAGCAGTTACTCTTTGCGGAACGGAAGAACCATATATTTT CASSYSLRNGRTIYF
TRBJ1-4 TRBV4-2 - TRBD1 TGTGCCAGCAGCCGGCCCCCCGGGACAGGGGGCGAGAATGAAAAACTGTTTTTT CASSRPPGTGGENEKLFF
TRBJ1-3 TRBV2 - - TGTGCCAGCAGATACGTAGGAAACACCATATATTTT CASRYVGNTIYF
TRBJ1-1 TRBV5-1 - - TGCGCCAGCAGGTTGACAGGAATGGCCATGAACACTGAAGCTTTCTTT CASRLTGMAMNTEAFF
TRBJ1-4 TRBV6-1 few - TGTGCCAGCAGTGATGGTCGTTTGAATAATGAAAAACTGTTTTTT CASSDGRLNNEKLFF
TRBJ2-6 TRBV28 - - TGTGCCAGCACGGAGAGGGTTGCTGGGGCCAACGTCCTGACTTTC CASTERVAGANVLTF
TRBJ2-3 TRBV9 - - TGTGCCAGCAGCGTAGTCACGGGGAACGCAGATACGCAGTATTTT CASSVVTGNADTQYF
TRBJ2-5 TRBV4-1 few - TGCGCCAGCAGTCCATCGCCTAGACTAGACCAAGAGACCCAGTACTTC CASSPSPRLDQETQYF
TRBJ1-2 TRBV19 - - TGTGCCAGTAGTATAGATTGGCAGGACTATGGCTACACCTTC CASSIDWQDYGYTF
TRBJ1-4 TRBV2 - TRBD1 TGTGCCAGCAGGAGGGACAGGGAGAATGAAAAACTGTTTTTT CASRRDRENEKLFF
TRBJ2-1 TRBV2 once TRBD1 TGTGCCAGCAGCGAAGACAGGGTATCCAATGAGCAGTTCTTC CASSEDRVSNEQFF
TRBJ2-2 TRBV18 - TRBD1 TGTGCCAGCTCACAGGACAGGTCGAACACCGGGGAGCTGTTTTTT CASSQDRSNTGELFF
TRBJ2-5 TRBV24-1 - - TGTGCCACCAGCTCGGGACGCATCCGGGGGACCCAGTACTTC CATSSGRIRGTQYF
TRBJ1-1 TRBV18 - TRBD1 TGTGCCAGCTCACCCCGGGACAGGGGACGGAACACTGAAGCTTTCTTT CASSPRDRGRNTEAFF
TRBJ2-1 TRBV5-1 - - TGCGCCAGCAGCCCCGTGGGGGGTTACAATGAGCAGTTCTTC CASSPVGGYNEQFF
TRBJ2-3 TRBV15 - - TGTGCCACCAGCAGAGATCTTCCAGATACGCAGTATTTT CATSRDLPDTQYF
TRBJ1-4 TRBV4-1 - - TGCGCCAGCAGCCCGCTCCGCCTAGTTACTAATGAAAAACTGTTTTTT CASSPLRLVTNEKLFF
TRBJ2-1 TRBV6-5 - - TGTGCCAGCAGTTACGATATACAGGCAGAGCAGTTCTTC CASSYDIQAEQFF
TRBJ2-2 TRBV24-1 few TRBD2 TGTGCCACCAGTGATCCGGGGACTAGCGGGGGGCGGCTATTCACCGGGGAGCTGTTTTTT CATSDPGTSGGRLFTGELFF